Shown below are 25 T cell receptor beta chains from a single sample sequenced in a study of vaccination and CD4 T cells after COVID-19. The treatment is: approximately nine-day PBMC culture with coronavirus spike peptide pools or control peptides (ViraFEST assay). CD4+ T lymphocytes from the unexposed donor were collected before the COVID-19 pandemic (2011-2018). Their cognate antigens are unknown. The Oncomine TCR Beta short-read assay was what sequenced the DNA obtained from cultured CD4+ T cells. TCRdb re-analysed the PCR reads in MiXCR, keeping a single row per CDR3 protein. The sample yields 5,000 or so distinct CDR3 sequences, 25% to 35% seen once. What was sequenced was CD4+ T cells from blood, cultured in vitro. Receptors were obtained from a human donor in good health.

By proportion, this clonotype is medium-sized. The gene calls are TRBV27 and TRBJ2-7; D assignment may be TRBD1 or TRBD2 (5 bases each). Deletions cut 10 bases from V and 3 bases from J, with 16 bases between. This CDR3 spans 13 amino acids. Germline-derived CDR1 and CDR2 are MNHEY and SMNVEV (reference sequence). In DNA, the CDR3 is TGTGCCACCATGGGACCTTGGGACTACGAGCAGTACTTC. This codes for CATMGPWDYEQYF.

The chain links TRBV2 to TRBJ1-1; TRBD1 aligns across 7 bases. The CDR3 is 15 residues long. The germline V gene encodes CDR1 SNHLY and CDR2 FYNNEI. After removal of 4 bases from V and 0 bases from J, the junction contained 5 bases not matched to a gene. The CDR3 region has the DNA TGTGCCAGCAGTGTGGAGGGGGCTATGAACACTGAAGCTTTCTTT. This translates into CASSVEGAMNTEAFF. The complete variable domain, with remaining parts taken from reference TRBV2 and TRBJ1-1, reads EPEVTQTPSHQVTQMGQEVILRCVPISNHLYFYWYRQILGQKVEFLVSFYNNEISEKSEIFDDQFSVERPDGSNFTLKIRSTKLEDSAMYFCASSVEGAMNTEAFFGQGTRLTVV.

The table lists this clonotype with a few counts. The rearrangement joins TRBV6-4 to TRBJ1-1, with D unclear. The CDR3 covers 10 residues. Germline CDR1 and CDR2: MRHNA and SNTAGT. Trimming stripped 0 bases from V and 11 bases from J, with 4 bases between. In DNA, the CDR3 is TGTGCCAGCAGTGACTCGGTGGCTTTCTTT. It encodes CASSDSVAFF.

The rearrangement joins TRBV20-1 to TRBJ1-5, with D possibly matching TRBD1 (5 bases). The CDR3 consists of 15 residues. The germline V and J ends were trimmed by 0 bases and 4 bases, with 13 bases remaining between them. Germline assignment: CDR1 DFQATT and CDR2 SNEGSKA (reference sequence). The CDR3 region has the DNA TGCAGTGCTAGAGATGGGGGGGGGGAGAATCAGCCCCAGCATTTT. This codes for CSARDGGGENQPQHF.

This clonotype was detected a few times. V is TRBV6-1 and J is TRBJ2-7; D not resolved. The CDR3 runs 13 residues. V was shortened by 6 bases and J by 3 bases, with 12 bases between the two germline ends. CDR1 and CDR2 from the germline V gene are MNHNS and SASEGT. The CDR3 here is CASSRTINYEQYF. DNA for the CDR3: TGTGCCAGCAGCCGGACGATAAACTACGAGCAGTACTTC.

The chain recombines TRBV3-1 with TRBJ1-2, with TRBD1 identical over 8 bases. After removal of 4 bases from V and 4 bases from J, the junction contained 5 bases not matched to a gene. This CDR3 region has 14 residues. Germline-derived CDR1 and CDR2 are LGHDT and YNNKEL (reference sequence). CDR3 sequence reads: CASSPRQGSYGYTF. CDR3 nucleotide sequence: TGTGCCAGCAGCCCACGACAGGGGTCCTATGGCTACACCTTC. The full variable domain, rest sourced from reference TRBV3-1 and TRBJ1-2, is DTAVSQTPKYLVTQMGNDKSIKCEQNLGHDTMYWYKQDSKKFLKIMFSYNNKELIINETVPNRFSPKSPDKAHLNLHINSLELGDSAVYFCASSPRQGSYGYTFGSGTRLTVV.

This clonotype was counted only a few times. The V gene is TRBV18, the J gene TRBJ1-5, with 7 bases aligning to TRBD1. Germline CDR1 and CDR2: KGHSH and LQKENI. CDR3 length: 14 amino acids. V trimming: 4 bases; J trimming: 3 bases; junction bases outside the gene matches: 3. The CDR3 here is CASSRGQYNQPQHF. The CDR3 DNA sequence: TGTGCCAGCTCACGGGGACAGTACAATCAGCCCCAGCATTTT.

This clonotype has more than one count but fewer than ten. CDR3 protein: CASRPTGASEAFF. CDR3 in DNA: TGCGCCAGCAGGCCCACAGGCGCCTCTGAAGCTTTCTTT. The J gene is TRBJ1-1, the V gene TRBV5-1; perhaps TRBD1 as D (5 bases). Germline CDR1 and CDR2: SGHRS and YFSETQ. V lost 5 bases to trimming and J lost 6 bases, with 14 bases between them. The CDR3 extends over 13 amino acids.

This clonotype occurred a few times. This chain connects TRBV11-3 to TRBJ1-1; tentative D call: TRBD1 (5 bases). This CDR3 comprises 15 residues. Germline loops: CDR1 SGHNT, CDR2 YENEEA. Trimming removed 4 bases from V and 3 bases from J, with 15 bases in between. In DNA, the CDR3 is TGTGCCAGCAGCTATCAGGGAGGAATAGACACTGAAGCTTTCTTT. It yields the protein CASSYQGGIDTEAFF.

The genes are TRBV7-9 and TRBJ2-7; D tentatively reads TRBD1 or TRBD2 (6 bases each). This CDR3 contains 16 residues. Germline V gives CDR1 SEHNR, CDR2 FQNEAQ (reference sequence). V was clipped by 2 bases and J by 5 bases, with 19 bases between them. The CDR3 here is CASSLKVSGALDEQYF. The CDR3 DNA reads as TGTGCCAGCAGCTTAAAGGTATCGGGGGCCTTGGACGAGCAGTACTTC.

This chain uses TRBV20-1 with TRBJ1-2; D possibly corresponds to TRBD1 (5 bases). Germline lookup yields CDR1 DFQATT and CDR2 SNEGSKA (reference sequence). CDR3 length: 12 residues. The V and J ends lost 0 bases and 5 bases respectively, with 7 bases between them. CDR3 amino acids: CSAREGQYGYTF. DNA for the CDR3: TGCAGTGCTAGAGAGGGGCAGTATGGCTACACCTTC.

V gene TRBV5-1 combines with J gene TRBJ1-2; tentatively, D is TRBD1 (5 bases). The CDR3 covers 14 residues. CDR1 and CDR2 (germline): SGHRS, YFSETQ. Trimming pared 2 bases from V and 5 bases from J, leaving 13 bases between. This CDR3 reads CASSLQGDDYGYTF. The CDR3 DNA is TGCGCCAGCAGCTTACAAGGGGATGATTATGGCTACACCTTC. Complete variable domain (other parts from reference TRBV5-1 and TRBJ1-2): KAGVTQTPRYLIKTRGQQVTLSCSPISGHRSVSWYQQTPGQGLQFLFEYFSETQRNKGNFPGRFSGRQFSNSRSEMNVSTLELGDSALYLCASSLQGDDYGYTFGSGTRLTVV.

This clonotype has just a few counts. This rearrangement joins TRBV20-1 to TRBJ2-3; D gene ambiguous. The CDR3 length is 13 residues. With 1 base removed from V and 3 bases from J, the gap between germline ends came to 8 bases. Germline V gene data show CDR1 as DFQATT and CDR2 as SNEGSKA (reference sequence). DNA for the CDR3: TGCAGTGCTAGAGCCCTTCGAACAGATACGCAGTATTTT. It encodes CSARALRTDTQYF.

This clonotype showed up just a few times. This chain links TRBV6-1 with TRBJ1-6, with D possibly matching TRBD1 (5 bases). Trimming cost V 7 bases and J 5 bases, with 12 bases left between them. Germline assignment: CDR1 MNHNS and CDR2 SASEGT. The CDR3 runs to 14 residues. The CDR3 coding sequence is TGTGCCAGCATTCTCGACAGAGATAATTCACCCCTCCACTTT. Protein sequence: CASILDRDNSPLHF.

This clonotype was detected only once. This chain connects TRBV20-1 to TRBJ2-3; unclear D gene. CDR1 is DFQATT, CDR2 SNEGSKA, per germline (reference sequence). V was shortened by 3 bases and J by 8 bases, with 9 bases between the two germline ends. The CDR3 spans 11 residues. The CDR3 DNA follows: TGCAGTGCTAGGGCAGCAGGTACGCAGTATTTT. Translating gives CSARAAGTQYF.

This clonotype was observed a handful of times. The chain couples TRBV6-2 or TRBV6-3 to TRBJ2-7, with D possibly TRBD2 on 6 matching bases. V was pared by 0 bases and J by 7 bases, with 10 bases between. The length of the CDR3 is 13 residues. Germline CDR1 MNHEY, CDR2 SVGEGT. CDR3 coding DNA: TGTGCCAGCAGTTACTCGGCTGCGGGGGAGCAGTACTTC. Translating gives CASSYSAAGEQYF.

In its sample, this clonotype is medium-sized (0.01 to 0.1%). CDR3 in DNA: TGTGCCAGCAGTTACGGAAGGAGCAATCAGCCCCAGCATTTT. This encodes CASSYGRSNQPQHF. The rearrangement links TRBV6-5 to TRBJ1-5, with D unresolved. CDR1 MNHEY and CDR2 SVGAGI come from the germline V gene. Trimming removed 2 bases from V and 1 base from J, with 6 bases in between. There are 14 residues in the CDR3.

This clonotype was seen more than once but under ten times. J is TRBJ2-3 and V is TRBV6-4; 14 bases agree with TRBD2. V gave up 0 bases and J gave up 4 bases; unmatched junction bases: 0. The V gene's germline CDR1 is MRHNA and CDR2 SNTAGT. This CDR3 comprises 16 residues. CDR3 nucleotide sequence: TGTGCCAGCAGTGACTCGACTAGCGGGGGGGCAGATACGCAGTATTTT. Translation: CASSDSTSGGADTQYF.

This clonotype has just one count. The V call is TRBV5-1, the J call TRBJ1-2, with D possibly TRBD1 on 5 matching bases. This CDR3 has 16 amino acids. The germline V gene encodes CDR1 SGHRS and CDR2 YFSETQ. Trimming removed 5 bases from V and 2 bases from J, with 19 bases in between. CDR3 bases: TGCGCCAGCAGTTGGGGCATTTCGATTGGGAACTATGGCTACACCTTC. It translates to CASSWGISIGNYGYTF.

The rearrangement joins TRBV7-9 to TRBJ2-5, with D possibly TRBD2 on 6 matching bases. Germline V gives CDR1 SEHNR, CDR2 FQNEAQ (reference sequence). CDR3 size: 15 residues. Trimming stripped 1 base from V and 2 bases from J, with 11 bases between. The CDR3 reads CASSLVLSGQETQYF. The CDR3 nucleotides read TGTGCCAGCAGCTTAGTATTAAGCGGGCAAGAGACCCAGTACTTC.

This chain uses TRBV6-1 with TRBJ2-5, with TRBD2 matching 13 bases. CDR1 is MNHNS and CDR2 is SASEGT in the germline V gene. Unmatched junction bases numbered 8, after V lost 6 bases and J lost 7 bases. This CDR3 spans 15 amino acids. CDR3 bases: TGTGCCAGCAGCCGACTAGCGGGGGGTAAGGTGACCCAGTACTTC. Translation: CASSRLAGGKVTQYF.

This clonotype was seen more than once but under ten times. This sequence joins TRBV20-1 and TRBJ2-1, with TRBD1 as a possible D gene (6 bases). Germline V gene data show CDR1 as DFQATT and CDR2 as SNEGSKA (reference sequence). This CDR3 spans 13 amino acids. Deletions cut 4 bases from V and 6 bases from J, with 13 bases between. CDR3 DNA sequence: TGCAGTGCTACTTGGACAGAGGGCAATGAGCAGTTCTTC. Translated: CSATWTEGNEQFF.

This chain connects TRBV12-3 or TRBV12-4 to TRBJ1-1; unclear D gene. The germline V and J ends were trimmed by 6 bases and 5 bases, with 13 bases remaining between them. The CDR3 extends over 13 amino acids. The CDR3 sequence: CASSRTGSTEAFF. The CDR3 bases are TGTGCCAGCAGCCGAACCGGGTCGACTGAAGCTTTCTTT.

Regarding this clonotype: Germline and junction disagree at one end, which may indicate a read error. CDR3 DNA sequence: TGTGCCAGCAGCGGGGCCGGAGCCAATCGGCCCCAGCATTTT. It codes for CASSGAGANRPQHF. V gene TRBV7-9 combines with J gene TRBJ1-5; D might be TRBD1 (5 bases). CDR1 and CDR2 from the germline V gene are SEHNR and FQNEAQ (reference sequence). CDR3 length: 14 residues.

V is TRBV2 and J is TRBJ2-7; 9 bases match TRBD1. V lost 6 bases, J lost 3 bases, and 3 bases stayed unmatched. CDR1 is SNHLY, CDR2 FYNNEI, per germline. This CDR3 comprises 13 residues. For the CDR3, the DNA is TGTGCCAGCAGACAGGGGGCGGTCTACGAGCAGTACTTC. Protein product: CASRQGAVYEQYF. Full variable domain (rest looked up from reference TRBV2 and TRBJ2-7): EPEVTQTPSHQVTQMGQEVILRCVPISNHLYFYWYRQILGQKVEFLVSFYNNEISEKSEIFDDQFSVERPDGSNFTLKIRSTKLEDSAMYFCASRQGAVYEQYFGPGTRLTVT.